This T cell receptor (beta chain) was recorded in a study of blood T cell repertoires in COVID-19. Overall study: Sites in the United States, Italy and Spain provided acute and convalescent COVID-19 samples.

Original processing methods: Amplification of reference gene primers was used by the study to estimate nucleated cell counts. TCRdb's copy holds only in-frame clones and misses some; the assay was immunoSEQ multiplex PCR. V and J calls and clone size come straight from that table; D and trimming were deduced from the DNA. The data contain 45,000 or so clones, around 90% of them singletons. Germline assignment: CDR1 SGDLS and CDR2 YYNGEE. With 5 bases removed from V and 1 base from J, the gap between germline ends came to 20 bases. This CDR3 contains 17 residues. Sequencing input: peripheral blood. The receptor comes from a woman over 75 in a cohort sampled during active or convalescent COVID-19. The V and J genes are TRBV9 and TRBJ2-3, with D tentatively TRBD2 (6 bases). Here the CDR3 reads CASSRSASVSGTDTQYF. Written as DNA, the CDR3 is TGTGCCAGCAGTCGTTCGGCTAGCGTTAGTGGCACAGATACGCAGTATTTT.